This section outlines one TCR beta chain sequence together with its context. The record originates from a study of blood T cell repertoires in COVID-19. Study background: COVID-19 samples from acute and convalescent phases originated in the United States, Italy and Spain. From T cells, B-cell-depleted T cells, or PBMCs came the material, which was cDNA or gDNA.

Authors' methods: Reference gene primer amplification gave nucleated cell count estimates. Measured with immunoSEQ multiplex PCR; TCRdb has only the in-frame clones, and not every one. That table is the source of V, J and clone size, and D and trimming were worked out from the DNA. The profile shows over 90,000 clones, more than 75% of them singletons. The V segment lost 4 bases and the J segment 7 bases; nucleotides outside the gene matches: 7. This CDR3 contains 14 residues. Germline V lookup: CDR1 MNHEY, CDR2 SVGEGT. The sequencing input was peripheral blood. This receptor was taken from a man in his fifties with active or convalescent COVID-19. The V gene is TRBV6-2 or TRBV6-3, the J gene TRBJ2-1; 7 bases are a match to TRBD1. Here the CDR3 reads CASSSQTGRNEQFF. The CDR3 coding sequence is TGTGCCAGCAGTTCGCAGACAGGGCGGAATGAGCAGTTCTTC.